The rows below give T cell receptor beta chains drawn from one sample of a study of T cells in Graves' hyperthyroidism and ophthalmopathy. TCRdb ran MiXCR on the multiplex PCR reads and lists one entry per CDR3 protein. The table lists 550,000 to 850,000 distinct CDR3 sequences, around 20% of them singletons. The sequenced sample consisted of blood. The source is a woman aged 50 to 60 with Graves' hyperthyroidism that later progressed to Graves' ophthalmopathy. Both conserved end residues are part of each CDR3. The D gene is left open where the match is weak. The size of a clone is reported for some rows only, either as once, few or many, or as a class for expanded clones.

abundance: .; d_gene: .; j_gene: TRBJ2-2; v_gene: TRBV20-1; CDR3nt: TGCAGTGCTGGCGGGACCGACACCGGGGAGCTGTTTTTT; CDR3aa: CSAGGTDTGELFF
abundance: .; d_gene: TRBD1; j_gene: TRBJ2-7; v_gene: TRBV19; CDR3nt: TGTGCCAGCAACCGGGACAGGACTTCGAACGAGCAGTACTTC; CDR3aa: CASNRDRTSNEQYF
abundance: few; d_gene: .; j_gene: TRBJ2-2; v_gene: TRBV7-9; CDR3nt: TGTGCCAGCAGCGTAACTTGGGGCTTGGAGTCTGGGGAGCTGTTTTTT; CDR3aa: CASSVTWGLESGELFF
abundance: few; d_gene: .; j_gene: TRBJ1-4; v_gene: TRBV15; CDR3nt: TGTGCCACCAGCAGAGATGGGCAGGAAAATGAAAAACTGTTTTTT; CDR3aa: CATSRDGQENEKLFF
abundance: many; d_gene: .; j_gene: TRBJ2-1; v_gene: TRBV3-1; CDR3nt: TGTGCCAGCAGCCAGCATCAGAGCTCCTACAATGAGCAGTTCTTC; CDR3aa: CASSQHQSSYNEQFF
abundance: .; d_gene: .; j_gene: TRBJ1-5; v_gene: TRBV27; CDR3nt: TGTGCCAGCAGCACCCAGACAGGTTATAGCAATCCGCCCCATCATTTT; CDR3aa: CASSTQTGYSNPPHHF
abundance: many; d_gene: .; j_gene: TRBJ1-1; v_gene: TRBV7-2; CDR3nt: TGTGCCAGCAGCTTAGATCCGGGGTTAGTGCACACTGAAGCTTTCTTT; CDR3aa: CASSLDPGLVHTEAFF
abundance: many; d_gene: TRBD2; j_gene: TRBJ2-3; v_gene: TRBV5-1; CDR3nt: TGTGCCAGCAGCTTTAGCGGGGGGGCAGATACGCAGTATTTT; CDR3aa: CASSFSGGADTQYF
abundance: many; d_gene: .; j_gene: TRBJ1-6; v_gene: TRBV12-3/TRBV12-4; CDR3nt: TGTGCCAGCAGGCCGGCAGGGGAAAGTTCACCCCTCCACTTT; CDR3aa: CASRPAGESSPLHF
abundance: .; d_gene: TRBD1; j_gene: TRBJ1-6; v_gene: TRBV10-3; CDR3nt: TGTGCCATCAGTGGGACTCCGGGACAGGAAAATTCACCCCTCCACTTT; CDR3aa: CAISGTPGQENSPLHF
abundance: many; d_gene: TRBD2; j_gene: TRBJ2-3; v_gene: TRBV7-9; CDR3nt: TGTGCCAGCAGCCCCCGCGGGGGGACCACAGATACGCAGTATTTT; CDR3aa: CASSPRGGTTDTQYF
abundance: many; d_gene: TRBD1; j_gene: TRBJ2-7; v_gene: TRBV2; CDR3nt: TGTGCCAGCAGGGGACAGGGTGACCTCTACGAGCAGTACTTC; CDR3aa: CASRGQGDLYEQYF
abundance: .; d_gene: .; j_gene: TRBJ2-7; v_gene: TRBV5-1; CDR3nt: TGCGCCAGCAGCTTGGACCCCCGCGAGCGGTACTTC; CDR3aa: CASSLDPRERYF
abundance: few; d_gene: .; j_gene: TRBJ2-1; v_gene: TRBV14; CDR3nt: TGTGCCAGCAGCCAGGCCGGGGTGACCTACAATGAGCAGTTCTTC; CDR3aa: CASSQAGVTYNEQFF
abundance: many; d_gene: TRBD2; j_gene: TRBJ2-1; v_gene: TRBV11-2; CDR3nt: TGTGCCAGCAGCTTAGGAGCGGGGTGGGATGAGCAGTTCTTC; CDR3aa: CASSLGAGWDEQFF
abundance: many; d_gene: .; j_gene: TRBJ2-3; v_gene: TRBV5-4; CDR3nt: TGTGCCAGCAGCCTATGGTGGGGGGCAGGCACAGATACGCAGTATTTT; CDR3aa: CASSLWWGAGTDTQYF
abundance: once; d_gene: .; j_gene: TRBJ1-1; v_gene: TRBV19; CDR3nt: TGTGCCAGTAGTGGTTCGGGGTACGGGGCTGAAGCTTTCTTT; CDR3aa: CASSGSGYGAEAFF
abundance: .; d_gene: .; j_gene: TRBJ1-5; v_gene: TRBV30; CDR3nt: TGTGCCTGGAGTCTAGGAGATGTACAGGAGCCCCAGCATTTT; CDR3aa: CAWSLGDVQEPQHF
abundance: many; d_gene: .; j_gene: TRBJ1-2; v_gene: TRBV30; CDR3nt: TGTGCCTGGACATCTAACTATGGCTACACCTTC; CDR3aa: CAWTSNYGYTF
abundance: .; d_gene: TRBD1; j_gene: TRBJ2-6; v_gene: TRBV2; CDR3nt: TGTGCCAGCAGTGGGGTGGGAACAGGGGGCGCTGGGGCCAACGTCCTGACTTTC; CDR3aa: CASSGVGTGGAGANVLTF
abundance: few; d_gene: TRBD1; j_gene: TRBJ1-6; v_gene: TRBV7-9; CDR3nt: TGTGCCAGCAGCTTAGACTCGGGTTTCCAGGGGGATAATTCACCCCTCCACTTT; CDR3aa: CASSLDSGFQGDNSPLHF
abundance: many; d_gene: TRBD2; j_gene: TRBJ2-1; v_gene: TRBV3-1; CDR3nt: TGTGCCAGCAGCCAGTCGGGACTAGCGGGGGTAAATGAGCAGTTCTTC; CDR3aa: CASSQSGLAGVNEQFF
abundance: .; d_gene: TRBD1; j_gene: TRBJ1-1; v_gene: TRBV19; CDR3nt: TGTGCCAGTAGTAGGACAGGGCTGGTTGACACTGAAGCTTTCTTT; CDR3aa: CASSRTGLVDTEAFF
abundance: many; d_gene: TRBD1; j_gene: TRBJ1-6; v_gene: TRBV11-3; CDR3nt: TGTGCCAGCAGCAGAAGACAGGGCCAGGATTCACCCCTCCACTTT; CDR3aa: CASSRRQGQDSPLHF
abundance: .; d_gene: TRBD2; j_gene: TRBJ2-2; v_gene: TRBV19; CDR3nt: TGTGCCAGTAGTATCCGGACTAGCGGAGCTACCATCAACACCGGGGAGCTGTTTTTT; CDR3aa: CASSIRTSGATINTGELFF
abundance: many; d_gene: TRBD1; j_gene: TRBJ1-1; v_gene: TRBV7-2; CDR3nt: TGTGCCAGCAGCGTCACAGGGGCCAACACTGAAGCTTTCTTT; CDR3aa: CASSVTGANTEAFF
abundance: few; d_gene: .; j_gene: TRBJ2-4; v_gene: TRBV7-3; CDR3nt: TGTGCCAGCAGCTTTGGGACTCAACAAGTCGGGAACATTCAGTACTTC; CDR3aa: CASSFGTQQVGNIQYF
abundance: .; d_gene: .; j_gene: TRBJ2-1; v_gene: TRBV6-1; CDR3nt: TGTGCCAGCATTGGGGGGCTGGTCTACAATGAGCAGTTCTTC; CDR3aa: CASIGGLVYNEQFF
abundance: few; d_gene: .; j_gene: TRBJ1-2; v_gene: TRBV14; CDR3nt: TGTGCCAGCAGCCAAGACTCACGCTACTATGGCTACACCTTC; CDR3aa: CASSQDSRYYGYTF